The T cell receptor beta chain described here comes from a study of PD-1 blockade in classical Hodgkin lymphoma. Notes on the study in general: The authors have not defined what causes the repertoire differences, possibly disease activity or prior therapy. Patients starting nivolumab less than 1 year after ASCT had lower diversity and were excluded from later analyses. Whereas CD4+ TCR diversity had risen significantly by C4D1, CD8+ TCR diversity had not.

The assay was immunoSEQ multiplex PCR, and TCRdb's table has in-frame clones only and misses some. This sample has approximately 100,000 clones, with more than 80% found just once. In regard to this clone: Its antigen is unknown.

Time point in this sample: cycle 4 day 1 (C4D1), after six to seven weeks of nivolumab. Each and every patient relapsed after autologous stem cell transplantation, and patients got differing brentuximab vedotin exposure. CDR3 length equals 13 residues. V was clipped by 5 bases and J by 2 bases, with 8 bases between them. CDR1 is SGHVS and CDR2 is FNYEAQ in the germline V gene. The source of this sequence is a human donor with classical Hodgkin lymphoma. The sample here was peripheral blood mononuclear cells (PBMCs), taken before the fourth cycle of nivolumab. The V call is TRBV7-6, the J call TRBJ2-3; no reliable D call. In nucleotides, the CDR3 is TGTGCCAGCAGCCAGACAAACACAGATACGCAGTATTTT. Translating gives CASSQTNTDTQYF. Combining the CDR3 with reference TRBV7-6 and TRBJ2-3 gives the whole variable domain GAGVSQSPRYKVTKRGQDVALRCDPISGHVSLYWYRQALGQGPEFLTYFNYEAQQDKSGLPNDRFSAERPEGSISTLTIQRTEQRDSAMYRCASSQTNTDTQYFGPGTRLTVL.